This TCR beta chain appears in the sequencing data of a study of blood T cells in healthy people across ages. Sample-barcoded 5' priming and a J-beta primer mix drove a second PCR of roughly 6 to 12 cycles. A 12-random-nucleotide template-switch adaptor tagged each cDNA molecule. TCRdb processed the 5' RACE reads anew with MiXCR; each CDR3 protein has one entry. This sample has some 760,000 distinct CDR3 sequences, with around a quarter found just once. This CDR3 is 12 amino acids long. Germline CDR1 SEHNR, CDR2 FQNEAQ (reference sequence). Trimming took 3 bases from V and 8 from J, leaving 5 bases between them. With respect to this clonotype: Its antigen is undetermined.

Whole-study findings and limits: Naive T cell percentage and TCR beta diversity correlated strongly. It was not possible, with unsorted PBMCs, to conclusively compare naive and antigen-experienced cells.

Separately, the same data were catalogued under a study of T cells of mothers and their children. As that report states: Each 15 ul cDNA reaction used about 1.5 ug RNA; all RNA was used.

The sequencing input was blood. The source of this sequence is a boy aged 10-17 years in good health. The V gene is TRBV7-9, the J gene TRBJ1-6; tentative D call: TRBD1 (5 bases). DNA for the CDR3: TGTGCCAGCAGCTTCAGGGATTCACCCCTCCACTTT. Its protein product is CASSFRDSPLHF.